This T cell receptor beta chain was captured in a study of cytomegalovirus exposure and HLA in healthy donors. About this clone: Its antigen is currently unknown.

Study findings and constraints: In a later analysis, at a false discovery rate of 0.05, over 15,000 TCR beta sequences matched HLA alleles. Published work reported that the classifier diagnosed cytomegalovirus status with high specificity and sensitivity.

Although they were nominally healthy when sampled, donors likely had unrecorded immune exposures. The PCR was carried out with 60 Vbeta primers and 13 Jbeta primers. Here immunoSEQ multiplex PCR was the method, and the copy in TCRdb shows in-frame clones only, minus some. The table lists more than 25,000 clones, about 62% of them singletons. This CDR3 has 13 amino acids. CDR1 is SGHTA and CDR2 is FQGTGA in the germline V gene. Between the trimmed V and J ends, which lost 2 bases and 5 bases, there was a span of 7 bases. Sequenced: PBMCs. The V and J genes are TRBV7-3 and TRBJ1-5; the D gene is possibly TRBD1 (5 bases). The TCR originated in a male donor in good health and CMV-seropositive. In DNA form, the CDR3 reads TGTGCCAGCAGCTTAGACAGCTATCAGCCCCAGCATTTT. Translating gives CASSLDSYQPQHF.